The following is a T cell receptor beta chain sequence with its context. The specificity of this receptor is unknown. No quality values exist for individual bases; no much larger clone is one base distant. The data are from a study of CD8 T cells in Susac syndrome (dated by TCRdb to about 2019). Concerning the study at large: Whether CD8+ T cell activation and differentiation in Susac syndrome was antigen driven was tested using repertoire sequencing. The clonality of the CD8+ T cell repertoire was compared across some eleven healthy donors, some 14 Susac syndrome patients and under 18 multiple sclerosis patients.

RNA was extracted using the RNeasy kit, and roughly 0.5 to 1 microgram was reverse transcribed with random hexamers. TCR beta CDR3 regions were amplified with the immunoSEQ multiplex PCR assay covering 54 Vbeta and 13 Jbeta segments. PCR amplification bias was corrected using a synthetic template baseline for primer optimization and computational correction. The authors' analysis ran thus. Reads were annotated to V, D and J genes according to IMGT and were analyzed with immunoSEQ Analyzer, with only productive sequences retained. Clonality was calculated as one minus the Shannon entropy normalized by log2 of the number of productive unique sequences. Public and private clones were assessed among the 100 most prevalent clones of each patient and control. A clone was defined as Susac-specific if it was absent from the healthy and MS cohorts, from 950 to 1,300 published viral clones and from other ImmuneACCESS disease sequences. TCRdb applied fastp at Q25 and MiXCR to the public reads, then kept only in-frame beta chains. Each CDR3 protein gets just one entry, which takes the most common genes and DNA from the rows behind it. TCRdb, not the original authors, processed these V and J calls. Counted in this sample were roughly 120,000 distinct CDR3 sequences; 93% of them appeared once. The ten largest clones capture around 0.3% of the sample.

High-throughput TCR beta sequencing profiled peripheral blood CD8+ and CD4+ T cells from healthy donors, Susac syndrome patients and multiple sclerosis patients. The multiple sclerosis controls were treatment-naive patients who had stable or active relapsing-remitting disease and met the revised McDonald criteria. CD8+ TEMRA cells were enriched by FACS, while bulk CD8+ and CD4+ T cells were purified by magnetic negative isolation. Blood was collected in EDTA tubes and processed within 24 hours, with PBMCs isolated through density gradient centrifugation. PBMCs intended for TCR sequencing were cryopreserved in liquid nitrogen and thawed later in a water bath at 37 degrees C. A purity of at least 90% was achieved for sorted or isolated CD4+, CD8+ and CD8+ TEMRA cells. Overall study outcomes, separate from this receptor: The number of individuals in the TCR sequencing and HLA analysis was acknowledged as relatively small.

V is pared back by 7 bases and J by 5 bases, with 15 bases lying between the germline termini. CDR1 and CDR2, per the germline V gene (reference sequence), are PRHDT and FYEKMQ. Measured from the cysteine to the phenylalanine, the CDR3 is 14 residues long. Only the CDR3 portion is preserved as DNA: 42 bases, with reading frame beginning at the first base. In this chain, TRBV13 is recombined with TRBJ2-1; TRBD2 might be the D gene, on 6 matching bases. The TCR sequence derives from a human donor with multiple sclerosis. What was sequenced was CD8+ T cells from PBMCs. CDR3 loop: CASTRAGLHNEQFF. The nucleotides read TGTGCCAGCACACGGGCGGGGCTGCACAATGAGCAGTTCTTC.